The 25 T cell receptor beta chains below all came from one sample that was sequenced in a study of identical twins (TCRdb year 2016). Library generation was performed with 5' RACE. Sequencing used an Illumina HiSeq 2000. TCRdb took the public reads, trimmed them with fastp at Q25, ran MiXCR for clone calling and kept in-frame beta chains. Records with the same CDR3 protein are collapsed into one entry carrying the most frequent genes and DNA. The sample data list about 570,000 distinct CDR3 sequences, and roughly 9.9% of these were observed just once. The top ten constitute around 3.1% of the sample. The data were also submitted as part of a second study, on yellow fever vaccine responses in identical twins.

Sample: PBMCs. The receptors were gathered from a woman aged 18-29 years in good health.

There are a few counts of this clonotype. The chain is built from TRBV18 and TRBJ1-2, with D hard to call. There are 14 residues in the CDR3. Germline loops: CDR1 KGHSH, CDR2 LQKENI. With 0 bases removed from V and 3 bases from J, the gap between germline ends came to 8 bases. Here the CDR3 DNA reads TGTGCCAGCTCACCACCGGGTTTTGACTATGGCTACACCTTC. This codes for CASSPPGFDYGYTF. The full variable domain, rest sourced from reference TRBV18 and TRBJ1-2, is NAGVMQNPRHLVRRRGQEARLRCSPMKGHSHVYWYRQLPEEGLKFMVYLQKENIIDESGMPKERFSAEFPKEGPSILRIQQVVRGDSAAYFCASSPPGFDYGYTFGSGTRLTVV.

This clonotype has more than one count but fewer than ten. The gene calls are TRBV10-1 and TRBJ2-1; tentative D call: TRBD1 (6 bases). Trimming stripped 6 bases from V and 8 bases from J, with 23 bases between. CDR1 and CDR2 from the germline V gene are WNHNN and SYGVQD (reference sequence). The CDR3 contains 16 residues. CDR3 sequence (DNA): TGCGCCAGCAGACTAATACTCGGACCCAGGGGCGATGAGCAGTTCTTC. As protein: CASRLILGPRGDEQFF.

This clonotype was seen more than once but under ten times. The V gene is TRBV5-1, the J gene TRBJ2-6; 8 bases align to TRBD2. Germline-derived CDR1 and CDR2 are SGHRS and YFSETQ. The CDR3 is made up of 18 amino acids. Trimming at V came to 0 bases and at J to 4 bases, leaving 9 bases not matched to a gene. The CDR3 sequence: CASSLAPGGSTGANVLTF. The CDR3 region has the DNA TGCGCCAGCAGCTTGGCTCCGGGAGGGTCTACAGGGGCCAACGTCCTGACTTTC.

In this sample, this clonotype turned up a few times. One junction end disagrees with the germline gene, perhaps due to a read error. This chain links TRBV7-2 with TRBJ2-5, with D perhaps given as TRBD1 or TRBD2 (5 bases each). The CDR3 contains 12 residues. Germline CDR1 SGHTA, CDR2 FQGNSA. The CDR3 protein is CASSLEVGTPEF. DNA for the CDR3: TGTGCCAGCAGCTTAGAAGTTGGGACCCCAGAATTC.

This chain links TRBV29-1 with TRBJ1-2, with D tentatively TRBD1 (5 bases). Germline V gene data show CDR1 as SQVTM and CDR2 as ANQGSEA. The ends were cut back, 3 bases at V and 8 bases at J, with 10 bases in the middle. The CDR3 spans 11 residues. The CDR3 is CSVDSQGGYTF. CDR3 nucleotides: TGCAGCGTTGACTCTCAGGGAGGCTACACCTTC.

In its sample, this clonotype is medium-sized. DNA of the CDR3: TGTGCCAGCAGCACTAGACAGGGGGCAGGGCAGTACTTC. Amino acid sequence: CASSTRQGAGQYF. The chain is built from TRBV7-8 and TRBJ2-7; TRBD1 matches at 10 bases. CDR1 is SGHVS, CDR2 FQNEAQ, per germline. This CDR3 is built from 13 residues. After removal of 5 bases from V and 9 bases from J, the junction contained 7 bases not matched to a gene. The variable domain in full, with the rest retrieved from reference TRBV7-8 and TRBJ2-7, is GAGVSQSPRYKVAKRGQDVALRCDPISGHVSLFWYQQALGQGPEFLTYFQNEAQLDKSGLPSDRFFAERPEGSVSTLKIQRTQQEDSAVYLCASSTRQGAGQYFGPGTRLTVT.

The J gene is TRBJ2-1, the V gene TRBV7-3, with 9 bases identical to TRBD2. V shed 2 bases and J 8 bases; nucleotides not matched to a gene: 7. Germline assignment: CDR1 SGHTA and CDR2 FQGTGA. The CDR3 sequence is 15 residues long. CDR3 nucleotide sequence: TGTGCCAGCAGCTTATATGGCGGGGGGGCCGATGAGCAGTTCTTC. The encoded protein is CASSLYGGGADEQFF. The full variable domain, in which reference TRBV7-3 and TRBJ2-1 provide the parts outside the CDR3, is GAGVSQTPSNKVTEKGKYVELRCDPISGHTALYWYRQSLGQGPEFLIYFQGTGAADDSGLPNDRFFAVRPEGSVSTLKIQRTERGDSAVYLCASSLYGGGADEQFFGPGTRLTVL.

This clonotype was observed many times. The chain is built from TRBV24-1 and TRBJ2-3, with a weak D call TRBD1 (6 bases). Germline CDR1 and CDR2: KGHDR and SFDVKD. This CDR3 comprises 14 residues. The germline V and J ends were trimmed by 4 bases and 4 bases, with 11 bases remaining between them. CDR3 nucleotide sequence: TGTGCCACCAGTGACTTACAGGGCCCAGATACGCAGTATTTT. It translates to CATSDLQGPDTQYF.

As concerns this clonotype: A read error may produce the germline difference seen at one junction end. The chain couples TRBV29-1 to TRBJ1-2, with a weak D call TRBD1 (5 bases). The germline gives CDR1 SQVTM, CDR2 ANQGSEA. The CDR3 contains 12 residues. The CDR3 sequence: CSVDGLTEAVPF. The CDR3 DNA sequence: TGCAGCGTTGACGGTTTGACAGAAGCTGTACCCTTC.

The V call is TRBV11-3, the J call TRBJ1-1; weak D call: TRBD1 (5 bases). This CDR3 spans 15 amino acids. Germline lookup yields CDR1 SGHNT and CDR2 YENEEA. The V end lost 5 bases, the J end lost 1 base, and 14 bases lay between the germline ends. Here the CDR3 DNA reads TGTGCCAGCAGCGACAGACCCGGACAGAACACTGAAGCTTTCTTT. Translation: CASSDRPGQNTEAFF. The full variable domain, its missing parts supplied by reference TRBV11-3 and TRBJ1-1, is EAGVVQSPRYKIIEKKQPVAFWCNPISGHNTLYWYLQNLGQGPELLIRYENEEAVDDSQLPKDRFSAERLKGVDSTLKIQPAELGDSAVYLCASSDRPGQNTEAFFGQGTRLTVV.

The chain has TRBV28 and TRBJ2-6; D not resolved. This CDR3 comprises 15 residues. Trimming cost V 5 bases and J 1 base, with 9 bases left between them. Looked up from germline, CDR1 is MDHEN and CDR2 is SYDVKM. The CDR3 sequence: CASSPVRSGANVLTF. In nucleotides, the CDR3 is TGTGCCAGCAGTCCCGTGAGGTCTGGGGCCAACGTCCTGACTTTC.

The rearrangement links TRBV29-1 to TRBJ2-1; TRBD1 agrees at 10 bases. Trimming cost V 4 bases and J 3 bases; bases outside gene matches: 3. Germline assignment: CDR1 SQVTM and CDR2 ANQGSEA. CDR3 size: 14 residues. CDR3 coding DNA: TGCAGCGTTGGAGGGACAGGGGACTACAATGAGCAGTTCTTC. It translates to CSVGGTGDYNEQFF.

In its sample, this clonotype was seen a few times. The DNA for the CDR3 is TGCAGTGCTAGAGATCAGGACAGTTTCGTCTACGAGCAGTACTTC. Translation gives CSARDQDSFVYEQYF. This rearrangement joins TRBV20-1 to TRBJ2-7; possible D gene TRBD1, 6 bases. V lost 0 bases and J 3 bases, leaving 15 bases between the germline ends. The CDR3 contains 15 residues. CDR1 and CDR2 (germline): DFQATT, SNEGSKA (reference sequence).

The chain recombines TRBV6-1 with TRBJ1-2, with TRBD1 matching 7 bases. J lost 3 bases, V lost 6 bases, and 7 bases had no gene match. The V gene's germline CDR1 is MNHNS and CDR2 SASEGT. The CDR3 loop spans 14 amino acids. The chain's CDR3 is CASRPRDSDYGYTF. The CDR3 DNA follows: TGTGCCAGCAGACCCCGGGACAGTGACTATGGCTACACCTTC.

The CDR3 reads CASFSGGTHKNIQYF. CDR3 sequence (DNA): TGTGCCAGCTTTTCGGGGGGGACTCACAAAAACATTCAGTACTTC. The chain joins TRBV6-1 to TRBJ2-4, with 8 bases identical to TRBD2. V shed 8 bases, J shed 3 bases, and the junction held 9 bases outside the gene matches. The CDR3 totals 15 residues. Germline V gene data show CDR1 as MNHNS and CDR2 as SASEGT.

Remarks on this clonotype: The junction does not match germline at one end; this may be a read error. CDR3 region: CASSDSNSPLRF. In nucleotides, the CDR3 is TGTGCCAGCAGTGATTCGAATTCACCCCTCCGCTTT. This sequence joins TRBV2 and TRBJ1-6; no definite D call. Germline loops: CDR1 SNHLY, CDR2 FYNNEI. The CDR3 covers 12 residues.

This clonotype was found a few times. CDR3 loop: CAAAGASDTDTQYF. CDR3 DNA sequence: TGTGCAGCGGCAGGGGCAAGTGACACAGATACGCAGTATTTT. V usage is TRBV28 and J usage is TRBJ2-3, with a weak D call TRBD1 (6 bases). This CDR3 region has 14 residues. CDR1 and CDR2 from the germline V gene are MDHEN and SYDVKM.

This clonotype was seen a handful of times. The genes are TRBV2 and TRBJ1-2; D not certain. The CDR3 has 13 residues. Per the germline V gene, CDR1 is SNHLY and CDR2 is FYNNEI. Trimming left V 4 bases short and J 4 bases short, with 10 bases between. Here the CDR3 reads CASSVRGLYGYTF. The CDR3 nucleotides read TGTGCCAGCAGTGTACGGGGTCTCTATGGCTACACCTTC. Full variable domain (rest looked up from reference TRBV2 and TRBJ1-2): EPEVTQTPSHQVTQMGQEVILRCVPISNHLYFYWYRQILGQKVEFLVSFYNNEISEKSEIFDDQFSVERPDGSNFTLKIRSTKLEDSAMYFCASSVRGLYGYTFGSGTRLTVV.

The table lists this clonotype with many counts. The CDR3 sequence is CASSQVTVNEKLFF. In DNA form, the CDR3 reads TGTGCCAGCAGCCAAGTGACAGTTAATGAAAAACTGTTTTTT. The chain combines TRBV3-1 with TRBJ1-4, with a tentative D call TRBD1 (5 bases). The CDR3 contains 14 residues. Germline V gene sequence: CDR1 LGHDT, CDR2 YNNKEL (reference sequence). V lost 1 base, J lost 4 bases, and 7 bases lay in between.

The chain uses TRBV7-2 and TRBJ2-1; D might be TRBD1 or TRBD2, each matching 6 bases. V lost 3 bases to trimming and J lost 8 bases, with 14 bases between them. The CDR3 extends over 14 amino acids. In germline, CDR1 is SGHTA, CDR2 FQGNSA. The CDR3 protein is CASSFRGRSDEQFF. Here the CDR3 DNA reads TGTGCCAGCAGCTTCCGGGGGCGGTCGGATGAGCAGTTCTTC.

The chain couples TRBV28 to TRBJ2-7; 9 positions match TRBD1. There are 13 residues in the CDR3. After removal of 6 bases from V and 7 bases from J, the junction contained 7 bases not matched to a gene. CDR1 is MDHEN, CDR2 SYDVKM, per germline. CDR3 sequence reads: CASRGQGFGEQYF. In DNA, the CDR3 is TGTGCCAGCAGGGGACAGGGCTTTGGGGAGCAGTACTTC.

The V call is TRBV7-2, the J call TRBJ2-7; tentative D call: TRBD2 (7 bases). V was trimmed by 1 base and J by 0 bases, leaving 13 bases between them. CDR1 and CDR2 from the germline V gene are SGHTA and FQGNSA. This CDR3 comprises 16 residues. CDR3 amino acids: CASSLVGGGSSYEQYF. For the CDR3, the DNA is TGTGCCAGCAGCTTAGTGGGCGGGGGCAGCTCCTACGAGCAGTACTTC.

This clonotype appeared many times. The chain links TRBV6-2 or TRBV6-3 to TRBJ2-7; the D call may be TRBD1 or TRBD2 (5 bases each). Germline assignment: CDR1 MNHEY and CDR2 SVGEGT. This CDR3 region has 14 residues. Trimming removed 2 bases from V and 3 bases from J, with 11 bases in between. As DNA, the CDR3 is TGTGCCAGCAGTTACCTTCCAGGGAGCTACGAGCAGTACTTC. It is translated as CASSYLPGSYEQYF.

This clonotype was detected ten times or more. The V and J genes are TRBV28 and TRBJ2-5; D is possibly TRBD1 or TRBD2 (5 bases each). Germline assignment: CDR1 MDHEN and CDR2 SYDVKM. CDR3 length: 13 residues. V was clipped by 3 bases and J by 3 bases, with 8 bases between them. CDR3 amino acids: CASSLGVEETQYF. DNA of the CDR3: TGTGCCAGCAGTTTGGGGGTAGAAGAGACCCAGTACTTC.

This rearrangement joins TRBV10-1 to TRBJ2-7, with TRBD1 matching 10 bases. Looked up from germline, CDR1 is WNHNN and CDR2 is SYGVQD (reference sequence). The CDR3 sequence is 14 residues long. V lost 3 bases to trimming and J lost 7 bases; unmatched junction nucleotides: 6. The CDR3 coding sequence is TGCGCCAGCAGTGATTGGGACAGGGGTGAGGAGCAGTACTTC. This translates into CASSDWDRGEEQYF.